The clone carrying this TCR beta chain has more than one count but fewer than ten. What it binds is not known. Germline V gene data show CDR1 as LGHNA and CDR2 as YSLEER. The CDR3 runs to 17 residues. Unmatched junction bases numbered 7, after V lost 0 bases and J lost 6 bases. The data are from a study of T-cell reconstitution after alpha-beta-depleted transplantation in children. Study results and limitations: Expanded graft clones numbering several hundred reportedly gave rise to alpha-beta T cells about two months after transplant. Surviving recipient T cells and thymic progenitors accounted for the high day-60 TCRbeta diversity observed in some patients. Newly generated T cells supplied most T-cell counts and diversity one year post-transplant.

The TCRbeta library was prepared with unique molecular identifiers. TCRdb re-called the PCR reads through MiXCR, storing one row per CDR3 protein. The sample lists 450,000 to 550,000 distinct CDR3 sequences, approximately 10% seen once, with approximately 15% in the top ten. The V and J genes are TRBV4-3 and TRBJ2-2; 10 bases align to TRBD2. The source material was PBMCs, mostly from graft donor cells, sampled 180 days after TCRalphabeta/CD19-depleted stem cell transplant. This sequence was found in a female patient between 2 and 15 years old who had a stem cell transplant for aplastic anemia, so the T cells may come from the graft donor. CDR3 sequence (DNA): TGCGCCAGCAGCCAAGATCTCTTAGCGGGAGGCTCCGGGGAGCTGTTTTTT. Translating gives CASSQDLLAGGSGELFF.